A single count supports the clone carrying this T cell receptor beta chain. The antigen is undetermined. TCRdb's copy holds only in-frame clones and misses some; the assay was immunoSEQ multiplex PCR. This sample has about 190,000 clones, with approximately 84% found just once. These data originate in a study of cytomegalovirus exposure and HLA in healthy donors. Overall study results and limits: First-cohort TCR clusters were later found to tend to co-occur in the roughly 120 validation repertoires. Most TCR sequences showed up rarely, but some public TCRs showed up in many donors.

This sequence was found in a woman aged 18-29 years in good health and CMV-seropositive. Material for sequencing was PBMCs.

CDR3 nucleotides: TGTGCCAGCAGCAGCGCCAGCGGGGGGGATTACAATGAGCAGTTCTTC. This encodes CASSSASGGDYNEQFF. The gene calls are TRBV4-2 and TRBJ2-1, with TRBD2 matching 10 bases. This CDR3 is 16 amino acids long. In germline, CDR1 is LGHNA, CDR2 YNFKEQ. V lost 5 bases and J lost 4; bases outside the gene matches: 8.